These 4 T cell receptor beta chains originate from one sample sequenced in a study of cytotoxic CD8 clonotypes in ibrutinib-treated CLL. TCRdb's table, derived via immunoSEQ multiplex PCR, lists solely in-frame clones and lacks some. The sample yields some 200,000 clones, roughly 77% seen once. The input for sequencing was PBMCs, taken after 12 months of ibrutinib treatment. The receptors shown here come from a human donor with chronic lymphocytic leukemia.

The rearrangement links TRBV27 to TRBJ2-3; TRBD1 agrees at 7 bases. Looked up from germline, CDR1 is MNHEY and CDR2 is SMNVEV (reference sequence). Trimming at V came to 5 bases and at J to 2 bases, leaving 7 bases not matched to a gene. The CDR3 sequence is 15 residues long. The CDR3 reads CASSPRDRPTDTQYF. CDR3 nucleotides: TGTGCCAGCAGTCCTCGGGACAGACCCACAGATACGCAGTATTTT.

The V call is TRBV15, the J call TRBJ1-1; the D gene is possibly TRBD1 (6 bases). The CDR3 spans 12 residues. In germline, CDR1 is LNHNV, CDR2 YYDKDF (reference sequence). V lost 5 bases, J lost 6 bases, and 10 bases lay in between. The CDR3 protein is CATSSGQSEAFF. The DNA of the CDR3 is TGTGCCACCAGCTCTGGACAGTCTGAAGCTTTCTTT.

CDR3 residues: CASSRGRLAGGDTQYF. CDR3 coding DNA: TGTGCCAGCAGCCGTGGGAGACTAGCGGGAGGGGATACGCAGTATTTT. The chain has TRBV5-6 and TRBJ2-3; 14 nucleotides align to TRBD2. Trimming took 4 bases from V and 6 from J; bases not matched to a gene: 7. The CDR3 is 16 residues long. Germline loops: CDR1 SGHDT, CDR2 YYEEEE.

The chain joins TRBV6-5 to TRBJ1-3; no clear D gene. The CDR3 is 14 residues long. V lost 7 bases and J lost 0, with 10 bases in between. CDR1 and CDR2 (germline): MNHEY, SVGAGI. This CDR3 is CASKAWRSGNTIYF. The CDR3 coding sequence is TGTGCCAGCAAGGCTTGGCGCTCTGGAAACACCATATATTTT.